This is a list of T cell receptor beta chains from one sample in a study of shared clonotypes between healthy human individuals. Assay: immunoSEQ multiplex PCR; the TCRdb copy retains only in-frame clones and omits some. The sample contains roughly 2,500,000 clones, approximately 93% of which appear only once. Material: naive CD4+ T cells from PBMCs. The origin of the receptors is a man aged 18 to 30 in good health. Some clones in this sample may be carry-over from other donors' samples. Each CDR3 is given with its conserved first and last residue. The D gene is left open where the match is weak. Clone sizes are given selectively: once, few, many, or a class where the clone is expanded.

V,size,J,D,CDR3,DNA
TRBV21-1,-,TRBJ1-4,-,CASSSRQGFNEKLFF,TGTGCCAGCAGCTCCCGACAGGGCTTTAATGAAAAACTGTTTTTT
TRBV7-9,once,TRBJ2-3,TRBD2,CASSSILAAPGDTQYF,TGTGCCAGCAGCTCCATACTAGCGGCCCCCGGGGATACGCAGTATTTT
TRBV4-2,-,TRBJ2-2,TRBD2,CASSQAGLAGELFF,TGTGCCAGCAGCCAGGCGGGACTAGCGGGAGAGCTGTTTTTT
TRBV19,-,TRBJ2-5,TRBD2,CASSIIAGGSSETQYF,TGTGCCAGTAGTATAATAGCGGGAGGAAGTTCAGAGACCCAGTACTTC
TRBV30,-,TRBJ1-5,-,CAWSVSRDSPPQHF,TGTGCCTGGAGTGTATCGCGAGACAGTCCGCCCCAGCATTTT
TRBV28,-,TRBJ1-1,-,CASSLLDQVAAEAFF,TGTGCCAGCAGTTTATTAGACCAGGTGGCCGCTGAAGCTTTCTTT
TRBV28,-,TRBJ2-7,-,CASSLGGGISSYEQYF,TGTGCCAGCAGTTTAGGAGGAGGGATAAGCTCCTACGAGCAGTACTTC
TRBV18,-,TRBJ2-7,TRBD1,CASSAGTGGAYEQYF,TGTGCCAGCTCAGCCGGGACAGGGGGCGCCTACGAGCAGTACTTC
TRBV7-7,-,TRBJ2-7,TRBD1,CASSPDRGKGEQYF,TGTGCCAGCAGCCCAGACAGGGGGAAAGGCGAGCAGTACTTC
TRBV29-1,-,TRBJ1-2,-,CSVGNYGYTF,TGCAGCGTAGGAAACTATGGCTACACCTTC
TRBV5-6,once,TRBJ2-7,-,CASSLESYEQYF,TGTGCCAGCAGCTTGGAGTCCTACGAGCAGTACTTC
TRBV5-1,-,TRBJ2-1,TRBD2,CASSLSGTSSYNEQFF,TGCGCCAGCAGCTTGAGCGGGACTAGCTCCTACAATGAGCAGTTCTTC
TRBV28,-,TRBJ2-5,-,CASSLVVAYQETQYF,TGTGCCAGCAGTTTAGTAGTGGCGTACCAAGAGACCCAGTACTTC
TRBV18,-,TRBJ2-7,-,CASSPPVSGYNEQYF,TGTGCCAGCTCACCACCCGTCTCGGGGTATAACGAGCAGTACTTC
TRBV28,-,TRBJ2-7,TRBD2,CASSSPRTSGTYEQYF,TGTGCCAGCAGTTCCCCAAGGACTAGCGGAACCTACGAGCAGTACTTC
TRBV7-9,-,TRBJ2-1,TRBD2,CASSRPSGNYNEQFF,TGTGCCAGCAGCCGGCCTAGCGGGAACTACAATGAGCAGTTCTTC
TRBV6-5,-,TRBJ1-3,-,CASSSLEGRSGNTIYF,TGTGCCAGCAGTTCCTTGGAGGGCAGATCTGGAAACACCATATATTTT
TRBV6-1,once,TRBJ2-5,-,CASSEVPGGQEIQYF,TGTGCCAGCAGTGAGGTCCCCGGAGGGCAAGAGATCCAGTACTTC
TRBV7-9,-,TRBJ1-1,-,CASSPPWGEAFF,TGTGCCAGCAGCCCCCCATGGGGTGAAGCTTTCTTT
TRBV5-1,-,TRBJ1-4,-,CASSPAVVSGNEKLFF,TGCGCCAGCAGCCCGGCAGTCGTCTCCGGCAATGAAAAACTGTTTTTT
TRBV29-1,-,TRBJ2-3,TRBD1,CSVERTGDTDTQYF,TGCAGCGTTGAGAGGACAGGGGACACAGATACGCAGTATTTT
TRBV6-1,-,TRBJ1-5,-,CASIKFDSNQPQHF,TGTGCCAGCATTAAGTTCGATAGCAATCAGCCCCAGCATTTT
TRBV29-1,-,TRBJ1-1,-,CSVREQNRAFF,TGCAGCGTTCGGGAACAAAACAGAGCTTTCTTT
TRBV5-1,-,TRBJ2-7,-,CASSGPYEQYF,TGCGCCAGCAGTGGCCCCTACGAGCAGTACTTC
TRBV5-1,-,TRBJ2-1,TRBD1,CASSQDRGIYNEQFF,TGCGCCAGCAGCCAGGACAGGGGAATCTACAATGAGCAGTTCTTC
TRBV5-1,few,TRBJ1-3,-,CASSLGQARSGNTIYF,TGCGCCAGCAGCTTGGGACAGGCACGATCTGGAAACACCATATATTTT
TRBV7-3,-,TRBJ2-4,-,CASSSQASRGHQNIQYF,TGTGCCAGCAGTTCTCAAGCCTCCCGGGGCCACCAAAACATTCAGTACTTC
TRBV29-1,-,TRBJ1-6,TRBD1,CSVSTGRNSPLHF,TGCAGCGTTTCGACAGGGAGGAATTCACCCCTCCACTTT
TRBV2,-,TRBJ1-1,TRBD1,CASNQQGMNTEAFF,TGTGCCAGCAACCAACAGGGGATGAACACTGAAGCTTTCTTT
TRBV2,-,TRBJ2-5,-,CASSELTVTETQYF,TGTGCCAGCAGTGAGTTGACAGTCACAGAGACCCAGTACTTC
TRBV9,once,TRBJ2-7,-,CASSVSPTTYEQYF,TGTGCCAGCAGCGTATCTCCAACCACCTACGAGCAGTACTTC
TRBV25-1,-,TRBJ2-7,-,CASSGVTWRVEQYF,TGTGCCAGCAGTGGGGTGACCTGGAGGGTCGAGCAGTACTTC
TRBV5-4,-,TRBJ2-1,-,CASSLAADSYNEQFF,TGTGCCAGCAGCTTGGCCGCAGATTCCTACAATGAGCAGTTCTTC
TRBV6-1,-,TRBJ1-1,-,CASSEGATEAFF,TGTGCCAGCAGTGAAGGGGCGACTGAAGCTTTCTTT
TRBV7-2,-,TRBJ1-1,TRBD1,CASSLDRVEAFF,TGTGCCAGCAGCTTGGACAGGGTTGAAGCTTTCTTT
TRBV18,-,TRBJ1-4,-,CASSQPAGATNEKLFF,TGTGCCAGCTCTCAGCCAGCAGGAGCAACTAATGAAAAACTGTTTTTT
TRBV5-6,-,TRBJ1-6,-,CASSLAGTYSPLHF,TGTGCCAGCAGCTTGGCCGGGACATATTCACCCCTCCACTTT
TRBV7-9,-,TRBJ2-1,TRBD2,CASSLVGGSYNEQFF,TGTGCCAGCAGCTTGGTGGGCGGGAGCTACAATGAGCAGTTCTTC
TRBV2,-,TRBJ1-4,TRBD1,CASGPDRGFGKLFF,TGTGCCAGCGGACCAGACAGGGGGTTCGGAAAACTGTTTTTT
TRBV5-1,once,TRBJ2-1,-,CASSDETHEQFF,TGCGCCAGCAGCGACGAAACTCATGAGCAGTTCTTC
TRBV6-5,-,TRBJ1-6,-,CASSSSMESYNSPLHF,TGTGCCAGCAGTTCCAGTATGGAGTCATATAATTCACCCCTCCACTTT
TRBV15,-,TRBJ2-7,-,CATSTPDLGEQYF,TGTGCCACCAGCACCCCAGACCTGGGCGAGCAGTACTTC
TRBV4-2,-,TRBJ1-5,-,CASSHEGTNGQPQHF,TGTGCCAGCAGCCATGAGGGGACTAATGGGCAGCCCCAGCATTTT
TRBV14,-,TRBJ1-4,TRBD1,CASSFRGREKEKLFF,TGTGCCAGCAGCTTCAGGGGGCGCGAAAAGGAAAAACTGTTTTTT
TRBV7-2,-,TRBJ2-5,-,CASSLNPFETQYF,TGTGCCAGCAGCCTCAATCCCTTCGAGACCCAGTACTTC
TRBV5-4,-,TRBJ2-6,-,CASSSDPGTYSGANVLTF,TGTGCCAGCAGCTCGGATCCCGGGACATACTCTGGGGCCAACGTCCTGACTTTC
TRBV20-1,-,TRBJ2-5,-,CSPEEGETQYF,TGCAGTCCTGAGGAGGGAGAGACCCAGTACTTC
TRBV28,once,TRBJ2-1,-,CASGLVTGVDEQFF,TGTGCCAGCGGTTTAGTTACGGGAGTCGATGAGCAGTTCTTC
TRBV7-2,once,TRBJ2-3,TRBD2,CASSHLAGEGTDTQYF,TGTGCCAGCAGCCATCTAGCGGGAGAAGGCACAGATACGCAGTATTTT
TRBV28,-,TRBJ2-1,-,CASSSYSQVSYNEQFF,TGTGCCAGCAGTTCCTACTCTCAGGTTTCCTACAATGAGCAGTTCTTC
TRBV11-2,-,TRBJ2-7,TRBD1,CASSGTGTGNSYEQYF,TGTGCCAGCAGCGGGACCGGGACAGGGAACTCCTACGAGCAGTACTTC
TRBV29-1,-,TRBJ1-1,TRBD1,CSVLAFPGQHGSTEAFF,TGCAGCGTTTTGGCGTTTCCGGGACAGCATGGTAGCACTGAAGCTTTCTTT
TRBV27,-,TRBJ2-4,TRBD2,CASSWLAGGNIQYF,TGTGCCAGCAGTTGGCTAGCGGGAGGGAACATTCAGTACTTC